A selection of T cell receptor beta chains follows, all from one sample in a study of T-cell memory formation after mild COVID-19. TCRdb fed the 5' RACE reads into MiXCR, producing one record per CDR3 protein. The sample has 530,000 or so distinct CDR3 sequences, roughly 17% seen once. The sample was PBMCs or a T cell subset sorted from them (not recorded which). These receptors were collected from an adult woman who had mild COVID-19 (a few samples of this study predate the infection). Cell type and time point are not known. Both conserved end residues are part of each CDR3. A D gene is named only where the DNA matches it firmly. Clone size is not always given. Where it is, it says once, few, many or a class for expanded clones.

D gene,J gene,clone size,V gene,CDR3 DNA,CDR3 protein
NA,TRBJ2-1,NA,TRBV7-2,TGTGCCAGCAGCTTAGCCTCCAGACCCTACAATGAGCAGTTCTTC,CASSLASRPYNEQFF
TRBD2,TRBJ2-1,NA,TRBV24-1,TGTGCCACCAGTGCGGGGCGCGGGAGGGACGAGCAGTTCTTC,CATSAGRGRDEQFF
TRBD1,TRBJ1-1,few,TRBV5-1,TGCGCCAGCAGCTTGATACAGGGGGCAGGCAAGGACACTGAAGCTTTCTTT,CASSLIQGAGKDTEAFF
NA,TRBJ1-5,NA,TRBV12-3/TRBV12-4,TGTGCCAGCAGTTTAGTCCGGGGGGCCGGTAGCAATCAGCCCCAGCATTTT,CASSLVRGAGSNQPQHF
NA,TRBJ2-1,NA,TRBV7-6,TGTGCCAGCAGCTTACTAGTGGAACTCGACAATGAGCAGTTCTTC,CASSLLVELDNEQFF
TRBD2,TRBJ2-5,many,TRBV5-1,TGCGCCAGCAGCTACGGTCCGACTAGCGAAGAGACCCAGTACTTC,CASSYGPTSEETQYF
NA,TRBJ2-2,NA,TRBV25-1,TGTGCCAGCAGTGATACAGGGTACACCGGGGAGCTGTTTTTT,CASSDTGYTGELFF
NA,TRBJ2-7,many,TRBV11-2,TGTGCCAGCAGCTTAGGACTCGAGCAGTACTTC,CASSLGLEQYF
TRBD1,TRBJ2-7,NA,TRBV4-3,TGCGCCAGCAGCCGCGGACAGGAATCTACCTACGAGCAGTACTTC,CASSRGQESTYEQYF
NA,TRBJ2-3,NA,TRBV29-1,TGCAGCGTTGAAGGAGGGATCACAGATACGCAGTATTTT,CSVEGGITDTQYF
NA,TRBJ2-7,few,TRBV28,TGTGCCAGCAGTTTAATCTCCGAAAGATTCTCCTACGAGCAGTACTTC,CASSLISERFSYEQYF
TRBD2,TRBJ2-7,NA,TRBV19,TGTGCCAGTAGTATGGGGGGAGCGGGGGCGACCTACGAGCAGTACTTC,CASSMGGAGATYEQYF
NA,TRBJ2-1,NA,TRBV7-2,TGTGCCAGCAGCTTGGACCCTGGGGTTTACAATGAGCAGTTCTTC,CASSLDPGVYNEQFF
NA,TRBJ1-5,few,TRBV21-1,TGTGCCAGCAGCTCCATGCCCGGGTGGATTCGGGATCAGCCCCAGCATTTT,CASSSMPGWIRDQPQHF
NA,TRBJ1-3,few,TRBV6-6,TGTGCCAGCAGTCTCGGGACACTAGGAAACACCATATATTTT,CASSLGTLGNTIYF
NA,TRBJ2-1,few,TRBV9,TGTGCCAGCAGCACCCCCCGGGCGGGTAGCTCCTACAATGAGCAGTTCTTC,CASSTPRAGSSYNEQFF
NA,TRBJ1-6,NA,TRBV6-6,TGTGCCAGCAGTTACTCGGGACGGAGGGAGAATTCACCCCTCCACTTT,CASSYSGRRENSPLHF
TRBD1,TRBJ1-2,few,TRBV7-8,TGTGCCAGCAGCTTAGGGGCGTGGGGGACAGGCTATGGCTACACCTTC,CASSLGAWGTGYGYTF
NA,TRBJ2-3,NA,TRBV11-3,TGTGCCAGCAGCCCGATGAGAGGTTCGTCGAGCACAGATACGCAGTATTTT,CASSPMRGSSSTDTQYF
TRBD2,TRBJ2-1,few,TRBV7-9,TGTGCCAGCAGCACCCAGGGACTAGCTCCCTACAATGAGCAGTTCTTC,CASSTQGLAPYNEQFF
TRBD2,TRBJ2-1,NA,TRBV3-1,TGTGCCAGCAGCCAAGATGTCCAGCGGGGGGGACATGAGCAGTTCTTC,CASSQDVQRGGHEQFF
TRBD1,TRBJ1-1,many,TRBV12-3/TRBV12-4,TGTGCCAGCAGCAGGGGGCAGAACACTGAAGCTTTCTTT,CASSRGQNTEAFF
TRBD2,TRBJ2-5,NA,TRBV12-3/TRBV12-4,TGTGCCAGCAGTTTCATGGCGGGGGGGGCCGAGACCCAGTACTTC,CASSFMAGGAETQYF
NA,TRBJ1-5,once,TRBV25-1,TGTGCCAGCAGTGACAGCAGGGGAAATCAGCCCCAGCATTTT,CASSDSRGNQPQHF
TRBD2,TRBJ2-1,NA,TRBV18,TGTGCCAGCTCACCACCCGGCCATTTGCGGGAGAATGAGCAGTTCTTC,CASSPPGHLRENEQFF
TRBD1,TRBJ2-2,NA,TRBV27,TGTGCCAGCAGTTTAAGGGGACAGGGGAGTTGGAACACCGGGGAGCTGTTTTTT,CASSLRGQGSWNTGELFF
NA,TRBJ1-4,NA,TRBV20-1,TGCAGTGCTAGAGACGTGGGGGCTAATGAAAAACTGTTTTTT,CSARDVGANEKLFF
TRBD2,TRBJ2-2,few,TRBV30,TGTGCCTGGAGTCCAGGACTAGCATCGAACACCGGGGAGCTGTTTTTT,CAWSPGLASNTGELFF
NA,TRBJ2-7,NA,TRBV27,TGTGCCAGCAGTTTTTTTGGCAGCTACTACGAGCAGTACTTC,CASSFFGSYYEQYF
NA,TRBJ2-5,NA,TRBV7-2,TGTGCCAGCAGCTCCGGCCCTGGGGAGACCCAGTACTTC,CASSSGPGETQYF
TRBD2,TRBJ2-1,NA,TRBV6-6,TGTGCCAGCGGAACCCACGGGGGGTACAATGAGCAGTTCTTC,CASGTHGGYNEQFF
NA,TRBJ2-7,NA,TRBV30,TGTGCCTGGAGTGTACTCGGCTACGAGCAGTACTTC,CAWSVLGYEQYF
NA,TRBJ1-1,few,TRBV3-1,TGTGCCAGCAGCCAAGATCTCGGGGGGAGGACTGAAGCTTTCTTT,CASSQDLGGRTEAFF
NA,TRBJ2-7,NA,TRBV29-1,TGCAGCGTTGGAGGACAGGGCAACCGGGACTACTACGAGCAGTACTTC,CSVGGQGNRDYYEQYF
TRBD2,TRBJ2-5,few,TRBV14,TGTGCCAGCAGCCCACTACTAGCGACCCGGGGAGAGACCCAGTACTTC,CASSPLLATRGETQYF
NA,TRBJ2-3,few,TRBV20-1,TGCAGTGCGGGGGGGCCAGATACGCAGTATTTT,CSAGGPDTQYF
NA,TRBJ2-2,few,TRBV5-4,TGTGCCAGCAGCTTGGGTGGCGGACCGACCGGGGAGCTGTTTTTT,CASSLGGGPTGELFF
TRBD1,TRBJ1-1,few,TRBV6-5,TGTGCCAGCAGTTCCTCCTACAGGGGCGACACTGAAGCTTTCTTT,CASSSSYRGDTEAFF
TRBD1,TRBJ1-5,once,TRBV7-2,TGTGCCAGCAGCTCACCGGGACAGGGGAAAAATCAGCCCCAGCATTTT,CASSSPGQGKNQPQHF
TRBD1,TRBJ2-5,NA,TRBV4-3,TGCGCCAGCAGCCAGGCCCCCGGGACAGGTCAAGAGACCCAGTACTTC,CASSQAPGTGQETQYF
TRBD2,TRBJ2-1,few,TRBV7-2,TGTGCCAGCAGCTCCGAAGCCCTAGCGGGAGGCTCCTACAATGAGCAGTTCTTC,CASSSEALAGGSYNEQFF